This TCR beta chain was captured in a study of blood T cell repertoires in COVID-19. Study-level background: The origin of the acute and convalescent COVID-19 samples was the United States, Italy and Spain. T cells, B-cell-depleted T cells, or PBMCs provided the cDNA or gDNA that served as material.

Per the study methods: Amplification from reference gene primers served as the basis for estimated nucleated cell counts. Sequenced by immunoSEQ multiplex PCR; TCRdb stores in-frame clones only, minus some. V, J and clone size are those of that table, while D and trimming were read from the DNA. The sample shows more than 200,000 clones, around four fifths of them seen only once. This CDR3 is 14 amino acids long. From germline, CDR1 is ENHRY and CDR2 SYGVKD. V lost 7 bases and J lost 4; bases outside the gene matches: 9. This rearrangement joins TRBV10-3 to TRBJ1-2; 7 positions agree with TRBD1. The sample consisted of peripheral blood. This sequence was found in an elderly woman with COVID-19, enrolled during active disease. CDR3 DNA sequence: TGTGCCATCATCTTAGACAGGGACCTCTATGGCTACACCTTC. This encodes CAIILDRDLYGYTF.